The 15 T cell receptor beta chains listed next were all sequenced from one sample in a study of blood T cell repertoires in COVID-19. Sequenced by immunoSEQ multiplex PCR; TCRdb stores in-frame clones only, minus some. The sample carries hundreds of thousands of clones, around 90% recorded once. The sequencing input was PBMCs or T cells enriched from blood (not recorded which). Receptors were obtained from a woman in her forties or fifties with acute COVID-19.

The V call is TRBV27, the J call TRBJ1-2; the match to TRBD1 covers 7 bases. There are 14 residues in the CDR3. Trimming took 5 bases from V and 4 from J; bases not matched to a gene: 7. The germline CDR1 and CDR2 sequences are MNHEY and SMNVEV (reference sequence). CDR3 sequence reads: CASSIQGTRYGYTF. CDR3 coding DNA: TGTGCCAGCAGTATACAGGGGACCCGCTATGGCTACACCTTC.

This rearrangement joins TRBV28 to TRBJ1-3, with D perhaps matching TRBD1 (5 bases). CDR1 and CDR2 from the germline V gene are MDHEN and SYDVKM. Deletions cut 8 bases from V and 4 bases from J, with 15 bases between. This CDR3 comprises 14 residues. The CDR3 DNA sequence: TGTGCCAGCCTGAGACAGCGAACAGGAAACACCATATATTTT. Its protein is CASLRQRTGNTIYF.

Concerning this clone itself: At the DNA level, this CDR3 is encoded by other sequences in the same sample as well. V usage is TRBV7-2 and J usage is TRBJ2-1; 12 bases agree with TRBD2. The CDR3 consists of 16 residues. V shed 0 bases and J 4 bases; nucleotides not matched to a gene: 1. Germline loops: CDR1 SGHTA, CDR2 FQGNSA. The CDR3 sequence: CASSLALAGGYNEQFF. As DNA, the CDR3 is TGTGCCAGCAGCTTAGCACTAGCGGGAGGTTACAATGAGCAGTTCTTC.

The chain has TRBV29-1 and TRBJ2-1; 7 bases are shared with TRBD2. V was clipped by 4 bases and J by 7 bases; unmatched bases: 10. The CDR3 runs 14 residues. CDR1 and CDR2 from the germline V gene are SQVTM and ANQGSEA. The CDR3 protein is CSVVRRESGNEQFF. The CDR3 DNA sequence: TGCAGCGTTGTAAGGCGGGAGAGTGGTAATGAGCAGTTCTTC.

A remark on this clone: The junction shows a germline mismatch at one end, possibly a read error. The rearrangement links TRBV5-1 to TRBJ2-7, with 7 positions matching TRBD2. CDR1 is SGHRS and CDR2 is YFSETQ in the germline V gene. The CDR3 is made up of 14 amino acids. For the CDR3, the DNA is TGCGCCAGCAGCTTGGTCGGGGAGGGCCGGGGCAGTTTCTTC. This translates into CASSLVGEGRGSFF.

This chain uses TRBV7-2 with TRBJ1-2; TRBD1 matches at 8 bases. After removal of 6 bases from V and 7 bases from J, the junction contained 7 bases not matched to a gene. Germline CDR1 SGHTA, CDR2 FQGNSA. This CDR3 comprises 13 residues. The CDR3 DNA reads TGTGCCAGCAGGCGGACAGGGAAGGCTGGCTACACCTTC. Protein: CASRRTGKAGYTF.

The chain's CDR3 is CAWSPGTDLGQFF. The CDR3 nucleotides read TGTGCCTGGAGTCCCGGGACAGACCTCGGGCAGTTCTTC. The chain couples TRBV30 to TRBJ2-1, with 7 nucleotides matching TRBD1. The CDR3 has 13 amino acids. Germline lookup yields CDR1 GTSNPN and CDR2 SVGIG (reference sequence). The junction had 10 bases not matched to a gene; V was cut back by 2 bases and J by 12 bases.

This clone counts as medium-sized. This sequence joins TRBV24-1 and TRBJ1-2, with 7 bases that match TRBD1. Germline values: CDR1 KGHDR, CDR2 SFDVKD. Trimming cost V 6 bases and J 3 bases; bases outside gene matches: 9. CDR3 length: 15 amino acids. In DNA, the CDR3 is TGTGCCACCAGTCCCAATGACAGGGCGGACTATGGCTACACCTTC. Translating gives CATSPNDRADYGYTF.

The chain has TRBV14 and TRBJ1-1; the D gene is possibly TRBD1 (6 bases). Germline values: CDR1 SGHDN, CDR2 FVKESK. The CDR3 runs to 15 residues. V was pared by 5 bases and J by 4 bases, with 17 bases between. Here the CDR3 DNA reads TGTGCCAGCAGCGTGGGGGCGCTTCATTTCACTGAAGCTTTCTTT. It codes for CASSVGALHFTEAFF.

This rearrangement joins TRBV30 to TRBJ1-4; no clear D gene. Looked up from germline, CDR1 is GTSNPN and CDR2 is SVGIG (reference sequence). Between the trimmed V and J ends, which lost 0 bases and 8 bases, there was a span of 22 bases. The CDR3 loop spans 17 amino acids. CDR3 sequence reads: CAWSVKKSIIAGEKLFF. The CDR3 DNA follows: TGTGCCTGGAGTGTAAAAAAGTCAATAATAGCGGGGGAAAAACTGTTTTTT.

The rearrangement joins TRBV18 to TRBJ2-7, with 9 bases fitting TRBD2. Trimming took 3 bases from V and 3 from J; bases not matched to a gene: 3. Germline V CDR1 and CDR2: KGHSH, LQKENI. The CDR3 has 14 residues. CDR3 in amino acids: CASSPTSGLYEQYF. The CDR3 DNA reads TGTGCCAGCTCACCTACTAGCGGGCTCTACGAGCAGTACTTC.

CDR3 protein: CASSPTLATRDRGRFRYEQYF. CDR3 in DNA: TGTGCCAGCTCACCCACGTTGGCGACCCGGGACAGGGGGCGCTTCAGGTACGAGCAGTACTTC. This chain joins TRBV18 and TRBJ2-7; 12 nucleotides line up with TRBD1. The CDR3 is 21 residues long. V shed 3 bases, J shed 4 bases, and the junction held 22 bases outside the gene matches. Germline V gene sequence: CDR1 KGHSH, CDR2 LQKENI. The complete variable domain, with remaining parts taken from reference TRBV18 and TRBJ2-7, reads NAGVMQNPRHLVRRRGQEARLRCSPMKGHSHVYWYRQLPEEGLKFMVYLQKENIIDESGMPKERFSAEFPKEGPSILRIQQVVRGDSAAYFCASSPTLATRDRGRFRYEQYFGPGTRLTVT.

The V gene is TRBV6-5, the J gene TRBJ2-1; 9 bases are shared with TRBD2. The germline CDR1 and CDR2 sequences are MNHEY and SVGAGI. The CDR3 is 13 residues long. Trimming at V came to 6 bases and at J to 8 bases, leaving 5 bases not matched to a gene. Written as DNA, the CDR3 is TGTGCCAGCAGCCCGGGACTAGCATATGAGCAGTTCTTC. As protein: CASSPGLAYEQFF.

The chain uses TRBV29-1 and TRBJ2-3, with 14 bases identical to TRBD2. V shed 5 bases and J 14 bases; nucleotides not matched to a gene: 3. CDR1 is SQVTM, CDR2 ANQGSEA, per germline. The CDR3 consists of 11 residues. The CDR3 loop is CSVWTSGRLYF. CDR3 DNA: TGCAGCGTTTGGACTAGCGGGAGGCTGTATTTT.

V usage is TRBV18 and J usage is TRBJ2-7, with 9 nucleotides matching TRBD2. Per the germline V gene, CDR1 is KGHSH and CDR2 is LQKENI. The CDR3 spans 14 residues. V lost 4 bases and J lost 5; bases outside the gene matches: 6. The CDR3 reads CASSLPSGIHEQYF. The CDR3 DNA is TGTGCCAGCTCACTTCCTAGCGGGATCCACGAGCAGTACTTC.